The 10 T cell receptor beta chains listed next were all sequenced from one sample in a study of cytomegalovirus exposure and HLA in healthy donors. Clones were sequenced by immunoSEQ multiplex PCR, and TCRdb holds only the in-frame ones, with some missing. The data show 220,000 or so clones, around 90% seen once. The sequenced material came from PBMCs. These receptors originate from a woman between 18 and 30 years old in good health and CMV-seronegative.

This clone was found a few times. V is TRBV4-1 and J is TRBJ2-2, with 7 bases matching TRBD1. The CDR3 length is 16 residues. CDR1 MGHRA and CDR2 YSYEKL come from the germline V gene. V shed 3 bases, J shed 3 bases, and the junction held 7 bases outside the gene matches. For the CDR3, the DNA is TGCGCCAGCAGCCAGGACGGGACAGATTACACCGGGGAGCTGTTTTTT. It yields the protein CASSQDGTDYTGELFF.

J is TRBJ1-1 and V is TRBV6-5; the D gene is possibly TRBD1 (5 bases). Germline loops: CDR1 MNHEY, CDR2 SVGAGI. This CDR3 region has 15 residues. The V end was cut by 0 bases, the J end by 1 base, with 9 bases between. The CDR3 DNA reads TGTGCCAGCAGTTACTCGACAGCTACGAACACTGAAGCTTTCTTT. Translated: CASSYSTATNTEAFF.

The chain uses TRBV30 and TRBJ2-5, with 7 bases fitting TRBD2. Germline trimming cut 5 bases from V and 5 bases from J; bases unmatched to any gene: 20. The CDR3 contains 17 residues. Germline lookup yields CDR1 GTSNPN and CDR2 SVGIG (reference sequence). The CDR3 DNA reads TGTGCCTGGGGAGCCCCCTCGCTCGCGGGACTAAGGGAGACCCAGTACTTC. The encoded protein is CAWGAPSLAGLRETQYF.

The chain joins TRBV4-1 to TRBJ2-2, with 9 positions matching TRBD2. V was clipped by 0 bases and J by 3 bases; unmatched bases: 8. Germline lookup yields CDR1 MGHRA and CDR2 YSYEKL. The CDR3 totals 18 residues. The CDR3 sequence: CASSQDREREDHTGELFF. CDR3 nucleotides: TGCGCCAGCAGCCAAGATCGGGAGCGGGAGGACCACACCGGGGAGCTGTTTTTT.

A single count supports this clone. This sequence joins TRBV19 and TRBJ1-1; D possibly corresponds to TRBD1 (5 bases). Trimming pared 7 bases from V and 11 bases from J, leaving 14 bases between. The length of the CDR3 is 11 residues. In germline, CDR1 is LNHDA, CDR2 SQIVND (reference sequence). In DNA, the CDR3 is TGTGCCAGTAAGCAGGGAGGAGGGGCTTTCTTT. This codes for CASKQGGGAFF.

The chain is built from TRBV10-3 and TRBJ1-2; 10 positions agree with TRBD1. CDR1 is ENHRY and CDR2 is SYGVKD in the germline V gene. Trimming cost V 4 bases and J 2 bases; bases outside gene matches: 4. The CDR3 loop spans 15 amino acids. Here the CDR3 reads CAISVRTGGNYGYTF. CDR3 in DNA: TGTGCCATCAGTGTAAGGACAGGGGGAAACTATGGCTACACCTTC.

The J gene is TRBJ2-7, the V gene TRBV15; TRBD2 matches 8 bases. The ends lost 2 bases at V and 1 base at J; junction bases unmatched: 7. There are 16 residues in the CDR3. Per germline, CDR1 LNHNV and CDR2 YYDKDF (reference sequence). CDR3 protein: CATSRWPLAGSYEQYF. CDR3 in DNA: TGTGCCACCAGCAGATGGCCTTTAGCGGGATCCTACGAGCAGTACTTC.

The V call is TRBV5-4, the J call TRBJ1-2; possibly TRBD1 for D (6 bases). Trimming cost V 0 bases and J 5 bases, with 8 bases left between them. Germline CDR1 is SGHNT and CDR2 is YYREEE (reference sequence). The CDR3 has 13 residues. The CDR3 loop is CASSLGTDYGYTF. DNA for the CDR3: TGTGCCAGCAGCTTGGGGACAGATTATGGCTACACCTTC.

The chain joins TRBV6-5 to TRBJ1-2; D gene unclear. Trimming pared 4 bases from V and 3 bases from J, leaving 12 bases between. CDR3 length: 14 amino acids. CDR1 is MNHEY and CDR2 is SVGAGI in the germline V gene. In DNA, the CDR3 is TGTGCCAGCAGTTCCCCGGGATTACACTATGGCTACACCTTC. Translated, it gives CASSSPGLHYGYTF.

The V call is TRBV6-1, the J call TRBJ1-5, with D possibly matching TRBD1 (6 bases). Trimming stripped 2 bases from V and 7 bases from J, with 12 bases between. CDR1 is MNHNS and CDR2 is SASEGT in the germline V gene. This CDR3 region has 14 residues. CDR3 bases: TGTGCCAGCAGTGAAAGCGGGGGCGGCCAGCCCCAGCATTTT. This encodes CASSESGGGQPQHF.